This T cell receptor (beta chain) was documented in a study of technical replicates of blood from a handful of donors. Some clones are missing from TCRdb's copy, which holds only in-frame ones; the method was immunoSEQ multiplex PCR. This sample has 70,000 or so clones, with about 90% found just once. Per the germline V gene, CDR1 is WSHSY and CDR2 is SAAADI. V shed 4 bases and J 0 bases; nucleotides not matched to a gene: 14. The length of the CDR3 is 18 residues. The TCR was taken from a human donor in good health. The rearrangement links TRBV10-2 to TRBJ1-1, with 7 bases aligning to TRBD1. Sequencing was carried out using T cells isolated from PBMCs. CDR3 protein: CASSGRTGGVLLNTEAFF. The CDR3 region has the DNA TGCGCCAGCAGTGGAAGGACAGGCGGGGTTCTTTTGAACACTGAAGCTTTCTTT.